Described below is a single T cell receptor beta chain sequence and its context. Its antigen remains unidentified. The data derive from a study of cytomegalovirus exposure and HLA in healthy donors. Findings and caveats of the study: Association of roughly 17,000 TCR beta sequences with HLA alleles was found at 0.05 false discovery rate in a later analysis. TCR beta sequences reportedly predicted the HLA-A and HLA-B alleles of most subjects accurately.

CDR1 is SQVTM and CDR2 is ANQGSEA in the germline V gene. Between the trimmed V and J ends, which lost 4 bases and 6 bases, there was a span of 13 bases. There are 12 residues in the CDR3. The PCR was carried out with 60 Vbeta primers and 13 Jbeta primers. Per the original data handling: Counted up in a later analysis, unique TCR beta chains came to some 72 million, with about 9.9 million shared. Assay used: immunoSEQ multiplex PCR; TCRdb lists only in-frame clones, some missing. Clone size and V and J calls were adopted from that table, with D and trimming inferred from the DNA. The table shows around 150,000 clones, with 75% to 85% occurring only once.

V and J are TRBV29-1 and TRBJ2-7; unclear D gene. The sequencing sample was made of PBMCs. This sequence was found in a female donor in good health and CMV-seropositive. CDR3: CSVGLWATEQYF. CDR3 coding DNA: TGCAGCGTTGGGTTGTGGGCTACCGAGCAGTACTTC.